The 4 T cell receptor beta chains reported below all come from one sample, sequenced in a study of blood T cells in healthy people across ages. Sample-barcoded 5' priming and a J-beta primer mix drove a second PCR of roughly 6 to 12 cycles. Each CDR3 protein is one row after TCRdb ran MiXCR on the 5' RACE reads. The table records over 1,300,000 distinct CDR3 sequences, almost 60% of them present only once. Sequenced: blood. These receptors originate from a man aged 18 to 30 in good health.

The chain has TRBV9 and TRBJ2-3, with D possibly TRBD1 on 6 matching bases. Germline loops: CDR1 SGDLS, CDR2 YYNGEE. Between the trimmed V and J ends, which lost 10 bases and 2 bases, there was a span of 20 bases. The CDR3 spans 15 residues. Written as DNA, the CDR3 is TGTGCCTCAGCTGGGGGCATTAGTTTCACAGATACGCAGTATTTT. This gives the protein CASAGGISFTDTQYF.

The V and J genes are TRBV18 and TRBJ2-1, with D perhaps matching TRBD1 (5 bases). The V end was cut by 5 bases, the J end by 10 bases, with 21 bases between. CDR1 is KGHSH and CDR2 is LQKENI in the germline V gene. This CDR3 comprises 15 residues. The CDR3 loop is CASSGDSPNLREQFF. The CDR3 bases are TGTGCCAGCTCAGGTGACAGCCCCAATTTAAGGGAGCAGTTCTTC.

This clonotype was counted once. Germline is not matched at one junction end, which may reflect a read error. The J gene is TRBJ2-1, the V gene TRBV10-1; 10 bases agree with TRBD2. The CDR3 covers 16 residues. Germline lookup yields CDR1 WNHNN and CDR2 SYGVQD (reference sequence). The CDR3 DNA reads as TGCGCCAGCAGTAAGTCTTGGAGCGGGAGGGCCAATGAGCAGTTCTTC. Its protein product is CASSKSWSGRANEQFF.

Notes on this clonotype: A much bigger clone sits one base away, suggesting this may be a read error. This sequence joins TRBV2 and TRBJ2-1; 9 nucleotides align to TRBD2. The CDR3 is made up of 15 amino acids. The V gene's germline CDR1 is SNHLY and CDR2 FYNNEI. CDR3: CASRRGGGSYSEQFF. CDR3 DNA sequence: TGTGCCAGCAGGCGCGGGGGGGGCTCCTACAGTGAGCAGTTCTTC.